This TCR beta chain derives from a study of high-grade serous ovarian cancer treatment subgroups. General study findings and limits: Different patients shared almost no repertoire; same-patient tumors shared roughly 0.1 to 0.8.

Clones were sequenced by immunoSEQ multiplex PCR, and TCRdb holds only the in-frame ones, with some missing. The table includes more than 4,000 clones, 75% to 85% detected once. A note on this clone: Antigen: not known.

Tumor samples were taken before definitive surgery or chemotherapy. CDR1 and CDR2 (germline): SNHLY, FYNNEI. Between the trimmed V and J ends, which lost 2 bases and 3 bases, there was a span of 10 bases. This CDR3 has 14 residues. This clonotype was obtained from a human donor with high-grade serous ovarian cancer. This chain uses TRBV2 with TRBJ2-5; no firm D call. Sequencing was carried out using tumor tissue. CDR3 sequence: CASSERWQKETQYF. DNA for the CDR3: TGTGCCAGCAGTGAAAGGTGGCAGAAAGAGACCCAGTACTTC.